These 9 T cell receptor beta chains came from one sample sequenced in a study of T-cell memory formation after mild COVID-19. TCRdb independently ran MiXCR on the 5' RACE reads; one entry per CDR3 protein. Among roughly 600,000 distinct CDR3 sequences, over 15% were seen once, and the ten largest hold 12%. The specimen sequenced was PBMCs or a T cell subset sorted from them (not recorded which). The receptors were sampled from an adult woman who had mild COVID-19 (a few samples of this study predate the infection). Cell type and time point are not known.

A single count supports this clonotype. The gene calls are TRBV11-3 and TRBJ2-1; 8 bases align to TRBD1. Trimming at V came to 1 base and at J to 3 bases, leaving 8 bases not matched to a gene. Germline V CDR1 and CDR2: SGHNT, YENEEA. The CDR3 extends over 17 amino acids. CDR3 sequence (DNA): TGTGCCAGCAGCTTAGTTCCGACAGGGGTCGACTACAATGAGCAGTTCTTC. It yields the protein CASSLVPTGVDYNEQFF.

There are a few counts of this clonotype. V usage is TRBV10-3 and J usage is TRBJ2-2; 11 bases fit TRBD1. This CDR3 contains 15 residues. Germline CDR1 is ENHRY and CDR2 is SYGVKD. V was pared by 8 bases and J by 7 bases, with 9 bases of the junction left unmatched. The CDR3 here is CAIGRDRGYIGELFF. Here the CDR3 DNA reads TGTGCCATCGGGAGGGACAGGGGGTACATCGGGGAGCTGTTTTTT.

This clonotype showed up many times. The genes are TRBV15 and TRBJ2-1; the match to TRBD1 covers 7 bases. The CDR3 is 13 residues long. V lost 0 bases and J lost 8; bases outside the gene matches: 1. CDR1 is LNHNV, CDR2 YYDKDF, per germline (reference sequence). CDR3 coding DNA: TGTGCCACCAGCAGAGATCAGGGGGATGAGCAGTTCTTC. Protein sequence: CATSRDQGDEQFF.

The rearrangement uses TRBV5-1 and TRBJ2-1; TRBD2 matches at 11 bases. J lost 3 bases, V lost 4 bases, and 9 bases had no gene match. Germline V lookup: CDR1 SGHRS, CDR2 YFSETQ. The CDR3 sequence is 17 residues long. The CDR3 DNA is TGCGCCAGCAGCCCCCCGTTAGGGACTAGCGGCTACAATGAGCAGTTCTTC. Translating it yields CASSPPLGTSGYNEQFF.

The chain couples TRBV5-6 to TRBJ2-7, with D possibly TRBD1 on 5 matching bases. Trimming shortened V by 6 bases and J by 7 bases, and 11 bases separated the two germline ends. Germline V gives CDR1 SGHDT, CDR2 YYEEEE. CDR3 size: 11 residues. The CDR3 region has the DNA TGTGCCAGCAACCTAAAGGGGGAGCAGTACTTC. It codes for CASNLKGEQYF.

In this sample, this clonotype turned up a few times. The V gene is TRBV19, the J gene TRBJ2-1; 12 bases line up with TRBD2. Germline trimming cut 4 bases from V and 3 bases from J; bases unmatched to any gene: 10. Germline loops: CDR1 LNHDA, CDR2 SQIVND (reference sequence). The CDR3 consists of 18 residues. The CDR3, as DNA: TGTGCCAGTAGTAAACTAGCGGGGGGAAACTCTTTCTACAATGAGCAGTTCTTC. Translating it yields CASSKLAGGNSFYNEQFF.

This clonotype was recorded many times. V usage is TRBV6-5 and J usage is TRBJ1-1; 7 bases align to TRBD1. Germline CDR1 reads MNHEY; CDR2 reads SVGAGI. V shed 4 bases and J 8 bases; nucleotides not matched to a gene: 1. The CDR3 extends over 11 amino acids. Here the CDR3 reads CASSWDREAFF. CDR3 DNA sequence: TGTGCCAGCAGTTGGGACAGAGAAGCTTTCTTT.

Written as DNA, the CDR3 is TGCGCCAGCAGCTCTGGGGGGGGGCACACTGAAGCTTTCTTT. Its translation: CASSSGGGHTEAFF. The chain combines TRBV5-1 with TRBJ1-1, with D perhaps TRBD1 (6 bases). The V gene lost 3 bases and the J gene lost 3 bases, with 12 bases spanning the gap. The CDR3 loop spans 14 amino acids. CDR1 SGHRS and CDR2 YFSETQ come from the germline V gene.

In this sample, this clonotype turned up a few times. The rearrangement uses TRBV11-2 and TRBJ1-3; no reliable D call. Germline CDR1 SGHAT, CDR2 FQNNGV. The CDR3 consists of 15 residues. Trimming removed 1 base at V and 0 bases at J, with 7 bases between. Here the CDR3 reads CASSLGDFSGNTIYF. CDR3 nucleotides: TGTGCCAGCAGCTTAGGCGACTTCTCTGGAAACACCATATATTTT.